This record concerns one T cell receptor beta chain sequence. Its matching antigen is unknown. The data are from a study of T cells in Graves' hyperthyroidism and ophthalmopathy. Overall study: Peripheral blood sampling occurred at initial diagnosis, before any treatment. The study, taken as a whole, reports: Researchers found most expanded thyroid clonotypes above 0.001 in blood as well.

The TCR beta CDR3 regions underwent amplification using RNA transcripts as the source. A set of HTBI primers served as the primers for a first-round RT-PCR of the TCR CDR3. TCRdb passed the multiplex PCR reads through MiXCR, listing each CDR3 protein once. The data hold hundreds of thousands of distinct CDR3 sequences, with 15% to 20% observed a single time. Used for diagnoses were clinical symptoms, serum thyroxine and TRAb, thyroid ultrasound and orbital computed tomography. The CDR3 extends over 15 amino acids. Deletions cut 2 bases from V and 1 base from J, with 11 bases between. Germline assignment: CDR1 MNHNS and CDR2 SASEGT.

The chain uses TRBV6-1 and TRBJ1-1, with D hard to call. The sequenced material came from blood. The receptor's source is a woman between 40 and 50 years old with Graves' ophthalmopathy. This chain's CDR3 is CASSEQLPKNTEAFF. The CDR3 nucleotides read TGTGCCAGCAGTGAACAGCTTCCCAAGAACACTGAAGCTTTCTTT.